The 32 T cell receptor beta chains below come from one sample, sequenced in a study of T-cell reconstitution after alpha-beta-depleted transplantation in children. Unique molecular identifiers featured in how the TCRbeta library was prepared. TCRdb analysed the PCR reads with MiXCR anew, one entry per CDR3 protein. Of almost 500,000 distinct CDR3 sequences listed, about 11% are singletons. The specimen was PBMCs, collected before TCRalphabeta/CD19-depleted stem cell transplant. The receptors originated from a child under 10 years old with inherited bone marrow failure, due to receive a stem cell transplant.

This clonotype was counted between two and nine times. The CDR3 spells CASSPGRVTLPAYF. The DNA of the CDR3 is TGCGCCAGCAGTCCCGGTCGGGTAACCCTACCGGCTTACTTC. This sequence joins TRBV23-1 and TRBJ2-7; D is unclear. TRBV23-1 qualifies as an ORF whose function is uncertain. Trimming removed 4 bases from V and 13 bases from J, with 23 bases in between. There are 14 residues in the CDR3.

This clonotype was picked up many times. The chain uses TRBV27 and TRBJ2-3; 9 bases match TRBD2. Germline-derived CDR1 and CDR2 are MNHEY and SMNVEV (reference sequence). With V trimmed by 5 bases and J by 5 bases, 8 bases remained unmatched. The CDR3 is 15 residues long. CDR3 coding DNA: TGTGCCAGCAGTCCGTATAGCGGGAGTCGAGATACGCAGTATTTT. Translating it yields CASSPYSGSRDTQYF.

This clonotype showed up just a few times. CDR3 residues: CASSLDSSRNFYEQYF. Written as DNA, the CDR3 is TGTGCCAGCAGCTTAGACAGTTCGAGGAACTTCTACGAGCAGTACTTC. J is TRBJ2-7 and V is TRBV7-9; D is uncertain. The V end was cut by 1 base, the J end by 3 bases, with 16 bases between. Germline CDR1 reads SEHNR; CDR2 reads FQNEAQ (reference sequence). CDR3 size: 16 residues.

This clonotype was found many times. The chain has TRBV28 and TRBJ1-6; TRBD1 matches 7 bases. Per germline, CDR1 MDHEN and CDR2 SYDVKM. The V gene end was trimmed by 1 base and the J gene end by 0 bases; junction bases not matched to a gene: 12. This CDR3 has 20 amino acids. The CDR3 nucleotides are TGTGCCAGCAGTTTATCTCTTACAGGGGCGGCCAGCTCCTATAATTCACCCCTCCACTTT. Its translation is CASSLSLTGAASSYNSPLHF. Full variable domain (rest looked up from reference TRBV28 and TRBJ1-6): DVKVTQSSRYLVKRTGEKVFLECVQDMDHENMFWYRQDPGLGLRLIYFSYDVKMKEKGDIPEGYSVSREKKERFSLILESASTNQTSMYLCASSLSLTGAASSYNSPLHFGNGTRLTVT.

This clonotype has a count of ten or more. The chain recombines TRBV12-3 or TRBV12-4 with TRBJ2-4, with 7 bases matching TRBD1. V was pared by 6 bases and J by 2 bases, with 7 bases of the junction left unmatched. CDR3 length equals 15 residues. The CDR3 spells CASSLTQGTKNIQYF. The CDR3 DNA is TGTGCCAGCAGCCTTACACAGGGGACCAAAAACATTCAGTACTTC.

Ten or more counts support this clonotype. A read error may account for a junction end that differs from germline. J is TRBJ1-1 and V is TRBV6-5; D may be TRBD1 (6 bases). Germline loops: CDR1 MNHEY, CDR2 SVGAGI. This CDR3 contains 13 residues. CDR3 sequence reads: CASSYDRNTEAFF. For the CDR3, the DNA is TGTGCCAGCAGTTACGACAGGAACACCGAAGCTTTCTTT.

This clonotype was detected ten times or more. The gene calls are TRBV5-1 and TRBJ1-1, with D possibly matching TRBD1 (6 bases). V was shortened by 7 bases and J by 0 bases, with 10 bases between the two germline ends. CDR1 SGHRS and CDR2 YFSETQ come from the germline V gene. The CDR3 is 13 amino acids. CDR3 sequence (DNA): TGCGCCAGCTGTCCAGGGGTGAACACTGAAGCTTTCTTT. It is translated as CASCPGVNTEAFF.

This chain connects TRBV6-6 to TRBJ2-2; D perhaps matches TRBD1 (6 bases). The germline V gene has CDR1 MNHNY and CDR2 SVGAGI (reference sequence). V lost 7 bases to trimming and J lost 9 bases, with 15 bases between them. CDR3 length equals 13 residues. The DNA for the CDR3 is TGTGCCAGCACCCCAGAGGGGGAAAGGGAGCTGTTTTTT. Translated: CASTPEGERELFF.

In this sample, this clonotype turned up many times. The chain links TRBV12-3 or TRBV12-4 to TRBJ2-2; D is possibly TRBD1 (6 bases). V lost 5 bases and J lost 6, with 19 bases in between. CDR3 size: 16 residues. CDR3 nucleotides: TGTGCCAGCAGTCTCATTTTGACAGGTCGGGCCGGGGAGCTGTTTTTT. This sequence encodes CASSLILTGRAGELFF.

This clonotype was detected many times. The chain employs TRBV18 and TRBJ2-5, with TRBD1 matching 11 bases. The CDR3 contains 18 residues. V shed 3 bases and J 2 bases; nucleotides not matched to a gene: 11. Per germline, CDR1 KGHSH and CDR2 LQKENI. CDR3 protein: CASSPRTGGRKLQETQYF. DNA of the CDR3: TGTGCCAGCTCACCGCGGACAGGGGGCCGCAAACTTCAAGAGACCCAGTACTTC.

This clonotype has more than one count but fewer than ten. This chain links TRBV6-5 with TRBJ2-7, with D perhaps matching TRBD1 (5 bases). Deletions cut 4 bases from V and 4 bases from J, with 17 bases between. CDR1 and CDR2 (germline): MNHEY, SVGAGI. The CDR3 covers 15 residues. The CDR3 here is CASSLTFRQTYEQYF. As DNA, the CDR3 is TGTGCCAGCAGTTTAACCTTTCGACAGACTTACGAGCAGTACTTC.

This clonotype was observed many times. DNA of the CDR3: TGTGCCAGCACCCTGGACAGGGGGCAATCAGATACGCAGTATTTT. Protein sequence: CASTLDRGQSDTQYF. V is TRBV7-2 and J is TRBJ2-3, with 11 bases that match TRBD1. Germline V gives CDR1 SGHTA, CDR2 FQGNSA. CDR3 length: 15 amino acids. Losses at the gene ends were 7 bases for V and 4 bases for J; bases not matched to a gene: 7. The full variable domain, with the rest looked up from reference TRBV7-2 and TRBJ2-3, is GAGVSQSPSNKVTEKGKDVELRCDPISGHTALYWYRQSLGQGLEFLIYFQGNSAPDKSGLPSDRFSAERTGGSVSTLTIQRTQQEDSAVYLCASTLDRGQSDTQYFGPGTRLTVL.

This clonotype was counted at least ten times. Compared with germline, one end of the junction differs, possibly owing to a read error. This chain joins TRBV6-5 and TRBJ1-6; D is perhaps TRBD1 (5 bases). Germline V CDR1 and CDR2: MNHEY, SVGAGI. The CDR3 contains 17 residues. DNA for the CDR3: TGTGCCAGCAGTTACTCGGACCGGGACCCTTGTAATTCCCCCCTCCACTTT. It specifies CASSYSDRDPCNSPLHF.

This clonotype was counted at least ten times. The chain couples TRBV29-1 to TRBJ2-1; D is uncertain. The germline V gene has CDR1 SQVTM and CDR2 ANQGSEA. The V and J ends lost 4 bases and 6 bases respectively, with 16 bases between them. The CDR3 runs 14 residues. CDR3 nucleotide sequence: TGCAGCGTTGTGAACGATTGGCGACCCAATGAGCAGTTCTTC. This encodes CSVVNDWRPNEQFF.

This clonotype appeared a few times. This rearrangement joins TRBV5-1 to TRBJ2-7, with 11 bases lining up with TRBD1. This CDR3 contains 14 residues. V shed 5 bases and J 6 bases; nucleotides not matched to a gene: 7. CDR1 is SGHRS and CDR2 is YFSETQ in the germline V gene. The CDR3 bases are TGCGCCAGCAGACTCGGGACAGGGGGTTCCGAGCAGTACTTC. Translated, it gives CASRLGTGGSEQYF.

This clonotype occurred many times. The rearrangement links TRBV5-1 to TRBJ2-7; possibly TRBD2 for D (6 bases). The V end lost 0 bases, the J end lost 7 bases, and 17 bases lay between the germline ends. CDR1 SGHRS and CDR2 YFSETQ come from the germline V gene. This CDR3 is built from 15 residues. CDR3 protein: CASSLAGGTLLEQYF. The CDR3 DNA follows: TGCGCCAGCAGCTTGGCCGGGGGAACACTGTTAGAGCAGTACTTC.

This clonotype was picked up many times. The chain employs TRBV30 and TRBJ2-3; TRBD1 matches at 8 bases. This CDR3 has 15 residues. Germline CDR1 reads GTSNPN; CDR2 reads SVGIG (reference sequence). Trimming took 0 bases from V and 0 from J; bases not matched to a gene: 2. CDR3 nucleotides: TGTGCCTGGAGTGTACAGGGGGGTAGCACAGATACGCAGTATTTT. It encodes CAWSVQGGSTDTQYF.

The V call is TRBV20-1, the J call TRBJ2-1; tentatively, D is TRBD2 (7 bases). The CDR3 is 18 amino acids. V shed 8 bases and J shed 6 bases, with 32 bases lying between them. The germline V gene has CDR1 DFQATT and CDR2 SNEGSKA (reference sequence). CDR3 sequence reads: CSPVHLRGLGRRVNEQFF. The CDR3, as DNA: TGCAGTCCGGTACACCTGCGGGGGCTGGGGCGGAGGGTCAATGAGCAGTTCTTC.

This clonotype was seen only a few times. J is TRBJ2-6 and V is TRBV6-2 or TRBV6-3; 7 bases map to TRBD2. This CDR3 spans 20 amino acids. Trimming removed 0 bases from V and 0 bases from J; junction bases left unmatched: 11. Looked up from germline, CDR1 is MNHEY and CDR2 is SVGEGT. DNA of the CDR3: TGTGCCAGCAGTTACTCGATGGACGGGGGAGGGTACTCTGGGGCCAACGTCCTGACTTTC. It specifies CASSYSMDGGGYSGANVLTF.

This clonotype was recorded many times. V is TRBV5-1 and J is TRBJ1-5; tentative D call: TRBD1 (5 bases). Germline V lookup: CDR1 SGHRS, CDR2 YFSETQ. The V and J ends lost 0 bases and 6 bases respectively, with 13 bases between them. This CDR3 is built from 15 residues. Here the CDR3 reads CASSLGAGMSQPQHF. Here the CDR3 DNA reads TGCGCCAGCAGCTTGGGGGCAGGGATGAGTCAGCCCCAGCATTTT.

Points on this clonotype: A much larger clone is a single base away; this may be a read error. This chain connects TRBV5-1 to TRBJ2-5, with D possibly being TRBD1 or TRBD2 (5 bases each). Germline CDR1 reads SGHRS; CDR2 reads YFSETQ. The CDR3 has 17 amino acids. V shed 0 bases and J shed 4 bases, with 19 bases lying between them. The CDR3, as DNA: TGCGCCAGCAGCTTGGGGCCCCTAGTGGGGGTAGGAGAGACCCAGTACTTC. Its protein is CASSLGPLVGVGETQYF.

This clonotype has at least ten counts. This chain joins TRBV5-1 and TRBJ2-2; D gene uncertain. This CDR3 contains 15 residues. The germline gives CDR1 SGHRS, CDR2 YFSETQ. The V end was cut by 4 bases, the J end by 1 base, with 11 bases between. CDR3 nucleotides: TGCGCCAGCAGCCCGGACCCCCGGAACACCGGGGAGCTGTTTTTT. Amino acids: CASSPDPRNTGELFF.

There are many counts of this clonotype. The chain combines TRBV20-1 with TRBJ2-7, with 10 bases identical to TRBD2. This CDR3 comprises 15 residues. The V gene end was trimmed by 2 bases and the J gene end by 4 bases; junction bases not matched to a gene: 8. CDR1 and CDR2 from the germline V gene are DFQATT and SNEGSKA (reference sequence). The chain's CDR3 is CSARSAGGFRYEQYF. The DNA for the CDR3 is TGCAGTGCTAGATCAGCGGGAGGGTTCAGATACGAGCAGTACTTC.

In this sample, this clonotype turned up many times. The chain has TRBV21-1 and TRBJ2-7; the DNA was not compared with TRBD2, the D call given in the table. TRBV21-1 is a pseudogene locus. This CDR3 region has 18 residues. The CDR3 here is CASSSPRSSGRVNYEQYF. The CDR3 nucleotides are TGTGCCAGCAGCTCCCCCCGTTCTAGCGGGAGGGTAAATTACGAGCAGTACTTC.

This clonotype came up many times. This chain links TRBV29-1 with TRBJ2-1; D not resolved. V shed 3 bases and J shed 8 bases, with 20 bases lying between them. This CDR3 has 15 amino acids. CDR1 and CDR2 (germline): SQVTM, ANQGSEA. As DNA, the CDR3 is TGCAGCGTTGAGCCTTTGTCGTTTGTGGCCGATGAGCAGTTCTTC. Its protein is CSVEPLSFVADEQFF.

The chain is built from TRBV5-4 and TRBJ2-7; no reliable D call. Trimming removed 1 base at V and 3 bases at J, with 11 bases between. CDR3 length equals 14 residues. Germline-derived CDR1 and CDR2 are SGHNT and YYREEE (reference sequence). CDR3 nucleotide sequence: TGTGCCAGCAGCTTGCGTGGGGATGTCTACGAGCAGTACTTC. Protein sequence: CASSLRGDVYEQYF.

In its sample, this clonotype was seen many times. The chain couples TRBV4-3 to TRBJ2-1; 11 bases align to TRBD2. This CDR3 is 15 amino acids long. V trimming: 1 base; J trimming: 12 bases; junction bases outside the gene matches: 8. Germline V CDR1 and CDR2: LGHNA, YSLEER. As DNA, the CDR3 is TGCGCCAGCAGCCAAGTTTGGCTAGCGGGAGGAGGGCAGTTCTTC. Amino acid sequence: CASSQVWLAGGGQFF.

The chain has TRBV18 and TRBJ2-4, with D unresolved. The germline gives CDR1 KGHSH, CDR2 LQKENI. V lost 3 bases to trimming and J lost 9 bases, with 12 bases between them. This CDR3 has 13 residues. The CDR3 region has the DNA TGTGCCAGCTCACCCCGACCCCCGGGCATTCAGTACTTC. Translating it yields CASSPRPPGIQYF.

This clonotype appeared many times. CDR3 protein: CASSFGENEQFF. CDR3 in DNA: TGTGCCAGCAGCTTTGGGGAGAATGAGCAGTTCTTC. This chain joins TRBV7-9 and TRBJ2-1; possible D gene TRBD2, 5 bases. Germline assignment: CDR1 SEHNR and CDR2 FQNEAQ (reference sequence). The CDR3 loop spans 12 amino acids. The V and J ends lost 3 bases and 7 bases respectively, with 7 bases between them.

In its sample, this clonotype was seen a few times. The V call is TRBV4-3, the J call TRBJ1-2; D is ambiguous. Trimming removed 0 bases from V and 4 bases from J, with 9 bases in between. Germline V gene lookup returns CDR1 LGHNA and CDR2 YSLEER. This CDR3 region has 14 residues. As DNA, the CDR3 is TGCGCCAGCAGCCAAGATTGGGCCAGCTATGGCTACACCTTC. Amino acid sequence: CASSQDWASYGYTF.

The chain has TRBV5-1 and TRBJ2-1; TRBD2 agrees at 12 bases. With V trimmed by 1 base and J by 10 bases, 12 bases remained unmatched. The CDR3 totals 17 residues. Germline lookup yields CDR1 SGHRS and CDR2 YFSETQ. CDR3 sequence: CASSLPSGRAEGGEQFF. CDR3 sequence (DNA): TGCGCCAGCAGCTTGCCTAGCGGGAGGGCCGAGGGGGGGGAGCAGTTCTTC.

There are many counts of this clonotype. This CDR3 reads CASSPGVTGTDTQYF. The CDR3 DNA reads TGCGCCAGCAGCCCCGGGGTCACGGGCACAGATACGCAGTATTTT. The rearrangement uses TRBV4-3 and TRBJ2-3; possible D gene TRBD2, 5 bases. CDR3 length: 15 amino acids. V was pared by 4 bases and J by 1 base, with 12 bases between. Germline CDR1 LGHNA, CDR2 YSLEER.